These 15 T cell receptor beta chains originate from one sample sequenced in a study of blood T cell repertoires in COVID-19. The repertoire was sequenced with immunoSEQ multiplex PCR; TCRdb's copy has only in-frame clones and lacks some. The sample includes roughly 100,000 clones, 85% to 90% of them seen just once. Sequenced input: peripheral blood. Source of these receptors: a man aged 50-60 years with acute or convalescent COVID-19.

The chain joins TRBV7-9 to TRBJ2-1; D not certain. Trimming removed 5 bases from V and 3 bases from J, with 17 bases in between. Germline V CDR1 and CDR2: SEHNR, FQNEAQ (reference sequence). The CDR3 runs to 16 residues. The CDR3: CASSPGLLRSYNEQFF. For the CDR3, the DNA is TGTGCCAGCAGCCCGGGTCTTCTGCGGAGCTACAATGAGCAGTTCTTC.

The V gene is TRBV2, the J gene TRBJ1-5, with TRBD1 matching over 7 bases. CDR1 is SNHLY and CDR2 is FYNNEI in the germline V gene. V dropped 5 bases and J dropped 4; count of bases not matched to a gene: 5. CDR3 length: 14 amino acids. CDR3 residues: CASSPVTGNQPQHF. The CDR3 region has the DNA TGTGCCAGCAGTCCGGTGACAGGGAATCAGCCCCAGCATTTT.

This chain uses TRBV30 with TRBJ1-6; weak D call: TRBD1 (5 bases). CDR1 and CDR2 from the germline V gene are GTSNPN and SVGIG (reference sequence). The CDR3 consists of 15 residues. Trimming pared 4 bases from V and 7 bases from J, leaving 17 bases between. The CDR3 sequence is CAWTLTGQGNSPLHF. CDR3 nucleotide sequence: TGTGCCTGGACCCTAACCGGGCAGGGAAATTCACCCCTCCACTTT.

The chain joins TRBV6-5 to TRBJ2-2; a possible D gene is TRBD1 (6 bases). Germline V gene data show CDR1 as MNHEY and CDR2 as SVGAGI. CDR3 length: 15 residues. Trimming left V 6 bases short and J 2 bases short, with 13 bases between. This CDR3 reads CASSLDRLNTGELFF. As DNA, the CDR3 is TGTGCCAGCAGCCTCGACAGGCTCAACACCGGGGAGCTGTTTTTT.

The genes are TRBV29-1 and TRBJ2-1, with 7 bases that match TRBD1. Germline lookup yields CDR1 SQVTM and CDR2 ANQGSEA. CDR3 length: 14 amino acids. With V trimmed by 7 bases and J by 0 bases, 6 bases remained unmatched. CDR3 residues: CSGRQGSSYNEQFF. DNA of the CDR3: TGCAGCGGCAGACAGGGAAGCTCCTACAATGAGCAGTTCTTC.

The V gene is TRBV2, the J gene TRBJ2-7; 7 bases fit TRBD2. Per the germline V gene, CDR1 is SNHLY and CDR2 is FYNNEI. V shed 7 bases, J shed 4 bases, and the junction held 7 bases outside the gene matches. The CDR3 is 13 residues long. The CDR3 DNA sequence: TGTGCCAGCAACCCCCTAGCGGTATACGAGCAGTACTTC. This codes for CASNPLAVYEQYF.

The chain is built from TRBV5-3 and TRBJ1-2, with 8 bases lining up with TRBD1. TRBV5-3 is annotated as an ORF whose role is uncertain. This CDR3 comprises 14 residues. V was clipped by 0 bases and J by 4 bases; unmatched bases: 2. The CDR3 nucleotides read TGTGCCAGAAGCTTGGCAGGGGGCGGCTATGGCTACACCTTC. Protein product: CARSLAGGGYGYTF.

The chain couples TRBV9 to TRBJ2-7, with 15 bases aligning to TRBD2. Germline loops: CDR1 SGDLS, CDR2 YYNGEE. Trimming removed 4 bases from V and 5 bases from J; junction bases left unmatched: 16. The CDR3 contains 19 residues. CDR3 DNA sequence: TGTGCCAGCAGCCCCTGGGGGGGACTAGCGGGAGGAACAAAACACGAGCAGTACTTC. As protein: CASSPWGGLAGGTKHEQYF. The whole variable domain, filled in from reference TRBV9 and TRBJ2-7, reads DSGVTQTPKHLITATGQRVTLRCSPRSGDLSVYWYQQSLDQGLQFLIQYYNGEERAKGNILERFSAQQFPDLHSELNLSSLELGDSALYFCASSPWGGLAGGTKHEQYFGPGTRLTVT.

The V call is TRBV4-1, the J call TRBJ2-3; no firm D call. The CDR3 length is 14 residues. V was cut by 1 base and J by 2 bases, with 7 bases left in between. CDR1 is MGHRA, CDR2 YSYEKL, per germline. CDR3 residues: CASSQGRFTDTQYF. The CDR3 DNA reads as TGCGCCAGCAGCCAAGGCAGGTTCACAGATACGCAGTATTTT.

The chain carries TRBV12-3 or TRBV12-4 and TRBJ2-5, with 7 positions matching TRBD2. V lost 3 bases, J lost 6 bases, and 4 bases stayed unmatched. The length of the CDR3 is 13 residues. This chain's CDR3 is CASSLVGGKTQYF. The CDR3 DNA reads TGTGCCAGCAGTTTGGTGGGAGGGAAGACCCAGTACTTC.

V gene TRBV21-1 combines with J gene TRBJ2-1; the table's D call, TRBD2, was not checked against the DNA. TRBV21-1 is labeled a pseudogene. This CDR3 contains 17 residues. The CDR3 here is CASSNGECGTGCNEQFF. CDR3 coding DNA: TGTGCCAGCAGCAACGGGGAGTGCGGGACTGGGTGTAATGAGCAGTTCTTC.

The CDR3 spells CASTPSPSGFGEQFF. In nucleotides, the CDR3 is TGCGCCAGCACCCCTTCCCCTAGCGGATTCGGTGAGCAGTTCTTC. This chain links TRBV5-1 with TRBJ2-1; 7 positions match TRBD2. With 6 bases clipped from V and 9 bases from J, the junction kept 15 bases outside the gene matches. Germline loops: CDR1 SGHRS, CDR2 YFSETQ. The CDR3 is 15 amino acids.

The chain joins TRBV11-3 to TRBJ2-2; TRBD2 might be the D (6 bases). Germline V gene data show CDR1 as SGHNT and CDR2 as YENEEA. V lost 0 bases and J 4 bases, leaving 15 bases between the germline ends. CDR3 size: 17 residues. The chain's CDR3 is CASSLDPGTASTGELFF. The CDR3 DNA sequence: TGTGCCAGCAGCTTAGATCCTGGGACTGCGAGCACCGGGGAGCTGTTTTTT. Drawing the rest from reference TRBV11-3 and TRBJ2-2, the complete variable domain is EAGVVQSPRYKIIEKKQPVAFWCNPISGHNTLYWYLQNLGQGPELLIRYENEEAVDDSQLPKDRFSAERLKGVDSTLKIQPAELGDSAVYLCASSLDPGTASTGELFFGEGSRLTVL.

V and J are TRBV13 and TRBJ2-1, with D possibly matching TRBD2 (5 bases). Germline values: CDR1 PRHDT, CDR2 FYEKMQ (reference sequence). V was clipped by 5 bases and J by 8 bases, with 13 bases between them. CDR3 length: 13 amino acids. CDR3 sequence reads: CASSPVWGDEQFF. CDR3 coding DNA: TGTGCCAGCAGCCCGGTTTGGGGAGATGAGCAGTTCTTC.

The chain couples TRBV5-1 to TRBJ2-7; tentative D call: TRBD2 (6 bases). CDR1 SGHRS and CDR2 YFSETQ come from the germline V gene. The ends were cut back, 4 bases at V and 5 bases at J, with 19 bases in the middle. The CDR3 extends over 15 amino acids. Written as DNA, the CDR3 is TGCGCCAGCAGCCAGGAACCGGGACTCCACAACGAGCAGTACTTC. Translated: CASSQEPGLHNEQYF.